This TCR beta chain comes out of a study of blood T cell repertoires in COVID-19. Study as a whole: Material from acute and convalescent COVID-19 was sourced from the United States, Italy and Spain.

Germline V gene lookup returns CDR1 SEHNR and CDR2 FQNEAQ (reference sequence). The CDR3 is 14 residues long. The V end was cut by 5 bases, the J end by 5 bases, with 16 bases between. Clones were sequenced by immunoSEQ multiplex PCR, and TCRdb holds only the in-frame ones, with some missing. The sample lists approximately 300,000 clones, roughly 90% occurring once. The source material was peripheral blood. This clonotype was sampled from a woman aged 45-60 years with active or convalescent COVID-19. The J gene is TRBJ2-7, the V gene TRBV7-9; a possible D gene is TRBD2 (5 bases). CDR3 DNA: TGTGCCAGCAGCCTAAGGACGGAGGTGGACGAGCAGTACTTC. Residues: CASSLRTEVDEQYF.